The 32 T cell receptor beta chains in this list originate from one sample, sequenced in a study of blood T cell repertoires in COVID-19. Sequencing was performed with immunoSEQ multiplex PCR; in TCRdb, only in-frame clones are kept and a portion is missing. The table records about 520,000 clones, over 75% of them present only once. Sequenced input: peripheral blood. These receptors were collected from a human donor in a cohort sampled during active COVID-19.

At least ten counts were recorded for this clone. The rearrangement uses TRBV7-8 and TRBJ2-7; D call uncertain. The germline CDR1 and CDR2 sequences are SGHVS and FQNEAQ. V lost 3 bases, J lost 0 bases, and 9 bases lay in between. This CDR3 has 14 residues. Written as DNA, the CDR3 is TGTGCCAGCAGCTTCCAGGATTACTCCTACGAGCAGTACTTC. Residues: CASSFQDYSYEQYF.

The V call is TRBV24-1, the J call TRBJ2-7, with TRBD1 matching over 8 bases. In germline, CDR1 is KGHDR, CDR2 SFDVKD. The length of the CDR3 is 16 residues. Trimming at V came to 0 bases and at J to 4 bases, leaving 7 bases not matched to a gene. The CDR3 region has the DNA TGTGCCACCAGTGATTTGGACGGCAGGGGGCTTTACGAGCAGTACTTC. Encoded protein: CATSDLDGRGLYEQYF.

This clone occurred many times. CDR3 sequence: CASSGRLATSYNEQFF. The CDR3 DNA follows: TGTGCCAGCAGTGGGAGACTAGCGACATCCTACAATGAGCAGTTCTTC. The chain recombines TRBV28 with TRBJ2-1, with 8 bases that match TRBD2. Trimming at V came to 5 bases and at J to 1 base, leaving 7 bases not matched to a gene. Per germline, CDR1 MDHEN and CDR2 SYDVKM. CDR3 length equals 16 residues.

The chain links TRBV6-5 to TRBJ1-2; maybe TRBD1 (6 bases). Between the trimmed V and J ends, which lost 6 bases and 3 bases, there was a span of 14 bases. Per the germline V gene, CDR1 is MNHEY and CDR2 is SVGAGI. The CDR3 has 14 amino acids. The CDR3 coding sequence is TGTGCCAGCAGGGGGACGGGGGGCTACTATGGCTACACCTTC. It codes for CASRGTGGYYGYTF.

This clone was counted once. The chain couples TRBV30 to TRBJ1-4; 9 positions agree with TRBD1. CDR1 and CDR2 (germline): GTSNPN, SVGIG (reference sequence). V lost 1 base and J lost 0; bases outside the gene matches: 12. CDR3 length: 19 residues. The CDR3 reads CAWSGTGTGMWSTNEKLFF. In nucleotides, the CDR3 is TGTGCCTGGAGTGGAACCGGGACAGGGATGTGGTCAACTAATGAAAAACTGTTTTTT.

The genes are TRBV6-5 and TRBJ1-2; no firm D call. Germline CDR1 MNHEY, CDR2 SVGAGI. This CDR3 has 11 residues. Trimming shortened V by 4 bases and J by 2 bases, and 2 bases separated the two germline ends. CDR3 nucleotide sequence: TGTGCCAGCAGTTCGAACTATGGCTACACCTTC. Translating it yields CASSSNYGYTF.

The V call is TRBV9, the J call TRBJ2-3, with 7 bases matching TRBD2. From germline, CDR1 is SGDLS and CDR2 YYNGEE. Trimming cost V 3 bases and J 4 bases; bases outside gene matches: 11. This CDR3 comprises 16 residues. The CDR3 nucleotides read TGTGCCAGCAGCGGATTTGTTGATAGCGGGTCAGATACGCAGTATTTT. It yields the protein CASSGFVDSGSDTQYF.

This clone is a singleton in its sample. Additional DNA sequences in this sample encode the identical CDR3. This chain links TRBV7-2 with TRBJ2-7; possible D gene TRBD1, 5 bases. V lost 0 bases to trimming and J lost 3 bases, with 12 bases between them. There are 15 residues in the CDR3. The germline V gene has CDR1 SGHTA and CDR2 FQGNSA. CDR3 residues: CASSLAPGSGYEQYF. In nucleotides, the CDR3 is TGTGCCAGCAGCTTAGCCCCAGGGTCGGGCTACGAGCAGTACTTC.

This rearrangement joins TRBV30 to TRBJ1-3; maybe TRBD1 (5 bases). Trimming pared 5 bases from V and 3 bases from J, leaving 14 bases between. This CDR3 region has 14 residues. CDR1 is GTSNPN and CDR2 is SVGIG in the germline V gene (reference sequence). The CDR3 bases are TGTGCCTGGGGGAGGATAAGGGGTGGAAACACCATATATTTT. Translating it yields CAWGRIRGGNTIYF.

The CDR3, as DNA: TGTGCCAGCACCGAGACGGGACTAGTAACCACAGATACGCAGTATTTT. This sequence encodes CASTETGLVTTDTQYF. V is TRBV7-2 and J is TRBJ2-3, with 8 nucleotides matching TRBD2. Germline CDR1 reads SGHTA; CDR2 reads FQGNSA. The V and J ends lost 7 bases and 2 bases, in that order; junction bases with no gene match: 11. The CDR3 sequence is 16 residues long.

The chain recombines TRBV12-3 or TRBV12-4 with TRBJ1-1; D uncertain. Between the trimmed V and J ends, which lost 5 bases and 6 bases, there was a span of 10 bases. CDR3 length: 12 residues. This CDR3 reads CASSRTAAEAFF. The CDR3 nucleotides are TGTGCCAGCAGTCGGACTGCGGCTGAAGCTTTCTTT.

CDR3 amino acids: CASSYSRVFSGNTIYF. For the CDR3, the DNA is TGTGCCAGCAGTTACTCGCGGGTTTTCTCTGGAAACACCATATATTTT. V is TRBV6-5 and J is TRBJ1-3; no clear D gene. Trimming left V 0 bases short and J 0 bases short, with 9 bases between. The CDR3 covers 16 residues. Germline values: CDR1 MNHEY, CDR2 SVGAGI.

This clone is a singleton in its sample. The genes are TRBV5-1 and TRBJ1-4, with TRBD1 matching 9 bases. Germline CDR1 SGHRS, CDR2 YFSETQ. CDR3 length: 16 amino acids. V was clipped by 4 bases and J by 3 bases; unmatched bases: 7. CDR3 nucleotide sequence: TGCGCCAGCAGCCTCTTACAGGGGGCGGCTAATGAAAAACTGTTTTTT. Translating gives CASSLLQGAANEKLFF. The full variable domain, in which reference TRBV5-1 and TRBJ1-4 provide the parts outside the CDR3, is KAGVTQTPRYLIKTRGQQVTLSCSPISGHRSVSWYQQTPGQGLQFLFEYFSETQRNKGNFPGRFSGRQFSNSRSEMNVSTLELGDSALYLCASSLLQGAANEKLFFGSGTQLSVL.

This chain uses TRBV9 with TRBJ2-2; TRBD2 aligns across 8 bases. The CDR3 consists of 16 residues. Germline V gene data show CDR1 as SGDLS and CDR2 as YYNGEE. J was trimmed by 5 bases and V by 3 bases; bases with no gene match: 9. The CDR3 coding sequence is TGTGCCAGCAGCGGTGGGAGCGGGAGAGGGACCGGGGAGCTGTTTTTT. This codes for CASSGGSGRGTGELFF.

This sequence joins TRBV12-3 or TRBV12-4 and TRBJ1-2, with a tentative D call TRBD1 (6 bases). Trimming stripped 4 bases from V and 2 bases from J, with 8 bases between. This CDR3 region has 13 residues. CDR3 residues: CASSYQGNYGYTF. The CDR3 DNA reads TGTGCCAGCAGTTATCAGGGGAACTATGGCTACACCTTC.

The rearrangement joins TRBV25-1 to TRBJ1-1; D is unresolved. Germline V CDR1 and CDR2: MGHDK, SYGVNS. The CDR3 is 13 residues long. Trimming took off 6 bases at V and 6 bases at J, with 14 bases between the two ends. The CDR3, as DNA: TGTGCCAGCAGCCCGTCGGGCGGGGCTGAAGCTTTCTTT. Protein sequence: CASSPSGGAEAFF.

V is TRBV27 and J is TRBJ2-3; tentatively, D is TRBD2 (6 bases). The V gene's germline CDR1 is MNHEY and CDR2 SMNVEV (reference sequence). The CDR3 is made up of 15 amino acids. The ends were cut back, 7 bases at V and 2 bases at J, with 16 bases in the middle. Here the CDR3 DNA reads TGTGCCAGCAATACCCGGGGGAGTCTCACAGATACGCAGTATTTT. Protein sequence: CASNTRGSLTDTQYF.

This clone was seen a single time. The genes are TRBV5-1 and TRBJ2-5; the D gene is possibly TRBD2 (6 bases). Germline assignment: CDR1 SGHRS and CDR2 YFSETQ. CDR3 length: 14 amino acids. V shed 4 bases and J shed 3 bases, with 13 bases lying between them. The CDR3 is CASSPRSGEETQYF. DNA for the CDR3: TGCGCCAGCAGCCCCCGGTCGGGAGAAGAGACCCAGTACTTC.

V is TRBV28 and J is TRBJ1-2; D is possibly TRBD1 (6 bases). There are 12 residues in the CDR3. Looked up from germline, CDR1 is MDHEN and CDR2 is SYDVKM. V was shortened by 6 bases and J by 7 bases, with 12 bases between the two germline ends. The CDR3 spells CASSRGTFGYTF. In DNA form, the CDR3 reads TGTGCCAGCAGCCGTGGGACATTTGGCTACACCTTC.

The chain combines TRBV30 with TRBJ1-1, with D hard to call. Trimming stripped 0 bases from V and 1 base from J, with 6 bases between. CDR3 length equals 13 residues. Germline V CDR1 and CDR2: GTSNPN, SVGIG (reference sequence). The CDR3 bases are TGTGCCTGGAGTGTCACAGCGAACACTGAAGCTTTCTTT. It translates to CAWSVTANTEAFF.

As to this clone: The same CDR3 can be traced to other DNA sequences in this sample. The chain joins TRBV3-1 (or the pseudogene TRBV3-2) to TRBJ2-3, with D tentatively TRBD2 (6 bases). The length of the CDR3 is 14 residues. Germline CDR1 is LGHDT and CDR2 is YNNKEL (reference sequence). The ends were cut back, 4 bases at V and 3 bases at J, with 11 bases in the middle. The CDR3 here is CASSRGLATDTQYF. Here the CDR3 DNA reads TGTGCCAGCAGCCGGGGTCTAGCGACAGATACGCAGTATTTT.

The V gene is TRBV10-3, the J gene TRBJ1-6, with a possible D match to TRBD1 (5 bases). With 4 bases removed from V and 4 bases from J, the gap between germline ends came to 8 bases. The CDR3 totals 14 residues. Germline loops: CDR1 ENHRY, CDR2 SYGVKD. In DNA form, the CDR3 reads TGTGCCATCAGTGTTGGGGGGTATAATTCACCCCTCCACTTT. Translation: CAISVGGYNSPLHF.

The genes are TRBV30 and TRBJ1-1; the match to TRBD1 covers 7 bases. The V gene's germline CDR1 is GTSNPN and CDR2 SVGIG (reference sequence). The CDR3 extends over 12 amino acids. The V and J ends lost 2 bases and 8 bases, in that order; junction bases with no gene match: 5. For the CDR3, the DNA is TGTGCCTGGAGTTTTAAGGACAGGGAAGCTTTCTTT. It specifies CAWSFKDREAFF. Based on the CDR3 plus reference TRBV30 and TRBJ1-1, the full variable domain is SQTIHQWPATLVQPVGSPLSLECTVEGTSNPNLYWYRQAAGRGLQLLFYSVGIGQISSEVPQNLSASRPQDRQFILSSKKLLLSDSGFYLCAWSFKDREAFFGQGTRLTVV.

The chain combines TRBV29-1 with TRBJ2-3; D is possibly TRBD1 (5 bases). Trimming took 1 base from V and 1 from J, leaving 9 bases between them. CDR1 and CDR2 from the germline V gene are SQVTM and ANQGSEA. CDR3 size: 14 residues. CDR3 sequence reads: CSVEGTGGTDTQYF. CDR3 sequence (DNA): TGCAGCGTTGAAGGCACAGGAGGCACAGATACGCAGTATTTT.

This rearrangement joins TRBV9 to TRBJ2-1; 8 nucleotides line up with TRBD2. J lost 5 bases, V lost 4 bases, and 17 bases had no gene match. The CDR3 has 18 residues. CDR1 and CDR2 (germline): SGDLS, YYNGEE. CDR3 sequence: CASSPQNPGLGTNNEQFF. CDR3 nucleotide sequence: TGTGCCAGCAGCCCTCAAAACCCGGGACTAGGAACCAACAATGAGCAGTTCTTC.

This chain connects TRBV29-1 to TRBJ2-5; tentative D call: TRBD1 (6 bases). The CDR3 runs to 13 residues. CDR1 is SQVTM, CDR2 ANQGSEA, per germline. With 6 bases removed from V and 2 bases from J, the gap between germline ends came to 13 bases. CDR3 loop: CSVTGLPQETQYF. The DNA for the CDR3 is TGCAGCGTCACAGGGCTACCACAAGAGACCCAGTACTTC.

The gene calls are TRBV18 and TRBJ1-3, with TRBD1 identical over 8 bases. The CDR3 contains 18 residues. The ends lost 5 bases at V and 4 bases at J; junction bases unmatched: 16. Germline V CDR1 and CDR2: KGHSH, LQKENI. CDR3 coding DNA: TGTGCCAGCTCATCTGAAGGGACAGGCCCTATTCCGGGAAACACCATATATTTT. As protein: CASSSEGTGPIPGNTIYF.

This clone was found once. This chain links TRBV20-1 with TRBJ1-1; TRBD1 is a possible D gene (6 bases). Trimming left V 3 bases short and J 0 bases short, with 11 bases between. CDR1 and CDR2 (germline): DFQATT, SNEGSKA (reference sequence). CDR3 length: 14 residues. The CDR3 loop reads CSASRRQVNTEAFF. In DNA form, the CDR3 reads TGCAGTGCTAGTAGACGACAGGTGAACACTGAAGCTTTCTTT.

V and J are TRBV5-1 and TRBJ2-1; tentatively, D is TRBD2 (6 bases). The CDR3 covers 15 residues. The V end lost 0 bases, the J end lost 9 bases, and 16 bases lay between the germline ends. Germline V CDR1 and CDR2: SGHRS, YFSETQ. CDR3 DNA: TGCGCCAGCAGCTTGGTCCAGGGTGCGACTAGTGAGCAGTTCTTC. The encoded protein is CASSLVQGATSEQFF.

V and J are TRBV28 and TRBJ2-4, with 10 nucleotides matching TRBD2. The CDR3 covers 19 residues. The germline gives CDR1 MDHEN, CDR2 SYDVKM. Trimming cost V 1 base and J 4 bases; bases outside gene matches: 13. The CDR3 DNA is TGTGCCAGCAGTTTATTCGCCGGACTAGCGGACCGGAGTAAAAACATTCAGTACTTC. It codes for CASSLFAGLADRSKNIQYF.

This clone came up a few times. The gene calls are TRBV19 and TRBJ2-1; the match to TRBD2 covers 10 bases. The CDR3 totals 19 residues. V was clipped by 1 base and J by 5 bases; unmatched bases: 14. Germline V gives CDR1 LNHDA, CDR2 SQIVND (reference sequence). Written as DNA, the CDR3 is TGTGCCAGTAGTATAGGAACCGGCCGGACTAGCGGTAGGGACAATGAGCAGTTCTTC. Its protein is CASSIGTGRTSGRDNEQFF.

Here the CDR3 DNA reads TGTGCCAGCAGCTCTCTCAGGGTATTGCATGAGCAGTTCTTC. Translating it yields CASSSLRVLHEQFF. The V call is TRBV7-2, the J call TRBJ2-1; the D gene is possibly TRBD1 (5 bases). Trimming took off 4 bases at V and 8 bases at J, with 15 bases between the two ends. The germline gives CDR1 SGHTA, CDR2 FQGNSA. The CDR3 contains 14 residues.